The rows below give T cell receptor beta chains drawn from one sample of a study of T cells in Graves' hyperthyroidism and ophthalmopathy. TCRdb independently ran MiXCR on the multiplex PCR reads; one entry per CDR3 protein. The sample includes hundreds of thousands of distinct CDR3 sequences, around 45% of them seen just once. Specimen: peripheral blood or thyroid tissue (not recorded which). The receptor set was obtained from a woman in her late teens or twenties with Graves' hyperthyroidism. Both conserved end residues are part of each CDR3. A D gene is named only where the DNA matches it firmly. Rows give clone size only sometimes, using once, few, many, or a class for an expanded clone.

j_gene: TRBJ2-2
d_gene: TRBD2
len: 17
v_gene: TRBV24-1
abundance: NA
CDR3aa: CATSDPWGAGGTGELFF
CDR3nt: TGTGCCACCAGTGATCCCTGGGGTGCGGGGGGCACCGGGGAGCTGTTTTTT

j_gene: TRBJ2-7
d_gene: TRBD2
len: 14
v_gene: TRBV7-9
abundance: many
CDR3aa: CASSLGLAAYEQYF
CDR3nt: TGTGCCAGCAGCTTAGGACTAGCGGCCTACGAGCAGTACTTC

j_gene: TRBJ2-2
d_gene: NA
len: 15
v_gene: TRBV2
abundance: many
CDR3aa: CASSGGLGFTGELFF
CDR3nt: TGTGCCAGCAGTGGAGGTCTGGGATTCACCGGGGAGCTGTTTTTT

j_gene: TRBJ1-1
d_gene: NA
len: 16
v_gene: TRBV2
abundance: NA
CDR3aa: CASSQVGHSANTEAFF
CDR3nt: TGTGCCAGCAGCCAAGTTGGACACTCTGCGAACACTGAAGCTTTCTTT

j_gene: TRBJ2-7
d_gene: TRBD2
len: 15
v_gene: TRBV20-1
abundance: NA
CDR3aa: CSAREGGLAGYEQYF
CDR3nt: TGCAGTGCTAGAGAGGGCGGGCTAGCGGGGTACGAGCAGTACTTC

j_gene: TRBJ1-2
d_gene: NA
len: 14
v_gene: TRBV25-1
abundance: NA
CDR3aa: CASSEGPRVESYTF
CDR3nt: TGTGCCAGCAGTGAGGGCCCCAGGGTCGAAAGCTACACCTTC

j_gene: TRBJ1-6
d_gene: TRBD1
len: 14
v_gene: TRBV2
abundance: many
CDR3aa: CASRPTGGNSPLHF
CDR3nt: TGTGCCAGCAGGCCCACAGGGGGTAATTCACCCCTCCACTTT

j_gene: TRBJ1-5
d_gene: NA
len: 14
v_gene: TRBV7-8
abundance: few
CDR3aa: CASRLQGRAQPQHF
CDR3nt: TGTGCCAGCAGACTACAGGGCCGGGCTCAGCCCCAGCATTTT

j_gene: TRBJ2-7
d_gene: TRBD1
len: 13
v_gene: TRBV20-1
abundance: NA
CDR3aa: CSARVGTGGEQYF
CDR3nt: TGCAGTGCTAGAGTCGGGACAGGGGGCGAGCAGTACTTC

j_gene: TRBJ2-7
d_gene: NA
len: 14
v_gene: TRBV11-1
abundance: NA
CDR3aa: CASSLASFSYEQYF
CDR3nt: TGTGCCAGCAGCTTAGCGTCCTTCTCCTACGAGCAGTACTTC

j_gene: TRBJ1-3
d_gene: NA
len: 13
v_gene: TRBV20-1
abundance: NA
CDR3aa: CSAGRAFGNTIYF
CDR3nt: TGCAGTGCCGGAAGGGCTTTTGGAAACACCATATATTTT

j_gene: TRBJ1-1
d_gene: NA
len: 14
v_gene: TRBV7-9
abundance: NA
CDR3aa: CASSLERVGPEAFF
CDR3nt: TGTGCCAGCAGCTTGGAGAGGGTAGGTCCTGAAGCTTTCTTT

j_gene: TRBJ2-5
d_gene: NA
len: 15
v_gene: TRBV2
abundance: NA
CDR3aa: CASSLGTGEDETQYF
CDR3nt: TGTGCCAGCAGCTTAGGTACAGGGGAGGACGAGACCCAGTACTTC

j_gene: TRBJ2-7
d_gene: NA
len: 14
v_gene: TRBV7-9
abundance: NA
CDR3aa: CASSGIDYSYEQYF
CDR3nt: TGTGCCAGCAGCGGGATCGATTACTCCTACGAGCAGTACTTC

j_gene: TRBJ2-2
d_gene: NA
len: 14
v_gene: TRBV7-3
abundance: NA
CDR3aa: CASSRSRLTGELFF
CDR3nt: TGTGCCAGCAGCCGGTCTAGATTGACCGGGGAGCTGTTTTTT

j_gene: TRBJ1-5
d_gene: NA
len: 13
v_gene: TRBV5-1
abundance: NA
CDR3aa: CARSLTENQPQHF
CDR3nt: TGCGCCCGCAGCTTGACCGAAAATCAGCCCCAGCATTTT

j_gene: TRBJ1-2
d_gene: NA
len: 17
v_gene: TRBV29-1
abundance: NA
CDR3aa: CSGYTLLEGRLGYGYTF
CDR3nt: TGCAGCGGATATACGTTATTGGAGGGGCGTCTAGGCTATGGCTACACCTTC

j_gene: TRBJ1-2
d_gene: TRBD1
len: 15
v_gene: TRBV12-3/TRBV12-4
abundance: NA
CDR3aa: CASSSAGQGVRGYTF
CDR3nt: TGTGCCAGCAGTTCTGCGGGACAGGGGGTTCGGGGCTACACCTTC

j_gene: TRBJ1-2
d_gene: NA
len: 16
v_gene: TRBV11-1
abundance: NA
CDR3aa: CASSSRAQIRNYGYTF
CDR3nt: TGTGCCAGCAGTTCAAGGGCGCAGATACGTAACTATGGCTACACCTTC

j_gene: TRBJ2-2
d_gene: TRBD2
len: 16
v_gene: TRBV10-3
abundance: NA
CDR3aa: CASSPSGRAGTGELFF
CDR3nt: TGTGCCAGCAGCCCGAGCGGGAGGGCCGGAACCGGGGAGCTGTTTTTT

j_gene: TRBJ1-2
d_gene: NA
len: 12
v_gene: TRBV20-1
abundance: NA
CDR3aa: CSARSGGDGYTF
CDR3nt: TGCAGTGCTAGATCCGGGGGTGATGGCTACACCTTC

j_gene: TRBJ1-5
d_gene: NA
len: 14
v_gene: TRBV20-1
abundance: NA
CDR3aa: CSTGRGMGNQPQHF
CDR3nt: TGCAGTACTGGACGGGGTATGGGCAATCAGCCCCAGCATTTT

j_gene: TRBJ1-1
d_gene: NA
len: 15
v_gene: TRBV7-8
abundance: few
CDR3aa: CASLTKTGPTTEAFF
CDR3nt: TGTGCCAGCCTAACTAAGACAGGACCGACCACTGAAGCTTTCTTT

j_gene: TRBJ1-6
d_gene: TRBD1
len: 15
v_gene: TRBV5-5
abundance: many
CDR3aa: CASSFRGEGGSPLHF
CDR3nt: TGTGCCAGCAGCTTCAGGGGGGAAGGCGGTTCACCCCTCCACTTT

j_gene: TRBJ2-7
d_gene: TRBD2
len: 15
v_gene: TRBV2
abundance: few
CDR3aa: CASSLAGTQTYEQYF
CDR3nt: TGTGCCAGCAGCCTAGCGGGGACACAGACCTACGAGCAGTACTTC

j_gene: TRBJ1-2
d_gene: NA
len: 11
v_gene: TRBV20-1
abundance: few
CDR3aa: CSASSGYGYTF
CDR3nt: TGCAGTGCTAGCTCTGGCTATGGCTACACCTTC

j_gene: TRBJ1-2
d_gene: NA
len: 13
v_gene: TRBV6-5
abundance: many
CDR3aa: CASSESGIAWHTF
CDR3nt: TGTGCCAGCAGTGAATCGGGGATAGCCTGGCACACCTTC

j_gene: TRBJ1-5
d_gene: NA
len: 16
v_gene: TRBV10-3
abundance: many
CDR3aa: CAISATVLNSNQPQHF
CDR3nt: TGTGCCATCAGTGCGACAGTACTCAATAGCAATCAGCCCCAGCATTTT

j_gene: TRBJ1-2
d_gene: TRBD1
len: 14
v_gene: TRBV10-3
abundance: NA
CDR3aa: CATQGTGSNYGYTF
CDR3nt: TGTGCCACCCAAGGGACAGGGAGTAACTATGGCTACACCTTC

j_gene: TRBJ2-2
d_gene: NA
len: 13
v_gene: TRBV7-9
abundance: once
CDR3aa: CASSLSSSGELFF
CDR3nt: TGTGCCAGCAGCCTCAGCTCGTCCGGGGAGCTGTTTTTT

j_gene: TRBJ2-3
d_gene: NA
len: 14
v_gene: TRBV7-9
abundance: NA
CDR3aa: CASREAGITDTQYF
CDR3nt: TGTGCCAGCAGGGAGGCGGGAATCACAGATACGCAGTATTTT

j_gene: TRBJ1-1
d_gene: NA
len: 13
v_gene: TRBV7-9
abundance: many
CDR3aa: CASSLGGKPEAFF
CDR3nt: TGTGCCAGCAGCTTAGGGGGTAAACCTGAAGCTTTCTTT

j_gene: TRBJ2-7
d_gene: NA
len: 13
v_gene: TRBV29-1
abundance: NA
CDR3aa: CSVEGQGSNEQYF
CDR3nt: TGCAGCGTTGAAGGGCAGGGTAGCAATGAGCAGTACTTC

j_gene: TRBJ2-7
d_gene: TRBD2
len: 17
v_gene: TRBV15
abundance: NA
CDR3aa: CATGRGRGREGSYEQYF
CDR3nt: TGTGCCACCGGCAGAGGTCGAGGCCGGGAGGGGTCCTACGAGCAGTACTTC

j_gene: TRBJ2-7
d_gene: NA
len: 15
v_gene: TRBV7-2
abundance: NA
CDR3aa: CASSLVQGTSYEQYF
CDR3nt: TGTGCCAGCAGCTTAGTTCAGGGGACCTCCTACGAGCAGTACTTC

j_gene: TRBJ1-2
d_gene: TRBD1
len: 15
v_gene: TRBV7-6
abundance: NA
CDR3aa: CASSQIDRVNYGYTF
CDR3nt: TGTGCCAGCAGCCAGATAGACAGGGTTAACTATGGCTACACCTTC

j_gene: TRBJ1-1
d_gene: TRBD1
len: 13
v_gene: TRBV29-1
abundance: NA
CDR3aa: CSVEGQVLTEAFF
CDR3nt: TGCAGCGTGGAGGGACAGGTCCTCACTGAAGCTTTCTTT

j_gene: TRBJ1-1
d_gene: NA
len: 17
v_gene: TRBV15
abundance: NA
CDR3aa: CATSYGGGDWVGTEAFF
CDR3nt: TGTGCCACCAGCTATGGGGGGGGGGATTGGGTTGGCACTGAAGCTTTCTTT

j_gene: TRBJ1-4
d_gene: NA
len: 11
v_gene: TRBV10-3
abundance: NA
CDR3aa: CAIRTGLSLFF
CDR3nt: TGTGCCATCAGAACAGGGTTAAGTCTGTTTTTT

j_gene: TRBJ2-7
d_gene: NA
len: 16
v_gene: TRBV4-1
abundance: NA
CDR3aa: CASSPTGQNTGNEQYF
CDR3nt: TGCGCCAGCAGCCCTACAGGACAAAACACAGGGAACGAGCAGTACTTC

j_gene: TRBJ1-1
d_gene: TRBD1
len: 15
v_gene: TRBV10-3
abundance: few
CDR3aa: CASSKGKGAGTEAFF
CDR3nt: TGTGCCAGCAGCAAAGGGAAGGGGGCTGGCACTGAAGCTTTCTTT

j_gene: TRBJ1-4
d_gene: NA
len: 11
v_gene: TRBV25-1
abundance: once
CDR3aa: CASRVSEKLFF
CDR3nt: TGTGCCAGCAGAGTTTCGGAAAAACTGTTTTTT

j_gene: TRBJ1-2
d_gene: NA
len: 13
v_gene: TRBV7-9
abundance: NA
CDR3aa: CASSQGRTSGNTF
CDR3nt: TGTGCCAGCAGCCAGGGACGGACCTCTGGAAACACCTTC